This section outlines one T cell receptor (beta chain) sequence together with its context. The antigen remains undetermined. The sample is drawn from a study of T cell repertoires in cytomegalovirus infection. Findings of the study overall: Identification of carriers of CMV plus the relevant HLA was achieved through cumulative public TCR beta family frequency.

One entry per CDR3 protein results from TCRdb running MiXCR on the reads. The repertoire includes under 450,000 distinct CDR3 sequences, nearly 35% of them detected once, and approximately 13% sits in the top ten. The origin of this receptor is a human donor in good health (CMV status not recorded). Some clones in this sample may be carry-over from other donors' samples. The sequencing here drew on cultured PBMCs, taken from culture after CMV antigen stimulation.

CDR3 in DNA: TGCAGCGTTGGGTACAGGGCCGACGGGGAGCTGTTTTTT. This encodes CSVGYRADGELFF. V and J are TRBV29-1 and TRBJ2-2, with D possibly being TRBD1 (6 bases). V was shortened by 4 bases and J by 7 bases, with 13 bases between the two germline ends. The CDR3 is made up of 13 amino acids. CDR1 SQVTM and CDR2 ANQGSEA come from the germline V gene.